The 8 T cell receptor beta chains presented below share a single source sample, sequenced in a study of cytomegalovirus exposure and HLA in healthy donors. Libraries were prepared by immunoSEQ multiplex PCR; TCRdb keeps only in-frame clonotypes and omits some of them. The sample has approximately 76,000 clones, roughly 94% seen once. The specimen sequenced was PBMCs. The receptors shown here come from a woman younger than 35 in good health and CMV-seropositive.

The chain links TRBV11-2 to TRBJ1-5; possibly TRBD1 for D (6 bases). V was pared by 5 bases and J by 0 bases, with 23 bases between. The germline CDR1 and CDR2 sequences are SGHAT and FQNNGV. The CDR3 has 19 amino acids. CDR3 bases: TGTGCCAGCAGCCGGAGGACAGCTTTAGGGGAGTATAGCAATCAGCCCCAGCATTTT. Amino acid sequence: CASSRRTALGEYSNQPQHF.

This rearrangement joins TRBV6-6 to TRBJ1-2; TRBD1 agrees at 10 bases. The CDR3 has 12 residues. V shed 6 bases, J shed 6 bases, and the junction held 1 base outside the gene matches. Germline assignment: CDR1 MNHNY and CDR2 SVGAGI (reference sequence). CDR3 protein: CASSDRGHGYTF. Here the CDR3 DNA reads TGTGCCAGCAGCGACAGGGGGCATGGCTACACCTTC.

The chain joins TRBV2 to TRBJ2-6; 8 nucleotides match TRBD2. Germline-derived CDR1 and CDR2 are SNHLY and FYNNEI. J was trimmed by 6 bases and V by 7 bases; bases with no gene match: 8. The CDR3 extends over 15 amino acids. DNA of the CDR3: TGTGCCAGCACGGGCGGGAGGTCCCCGGCCAACGTCCTGACTTTC. It is translated as CASTGGRSPANVLTF.

The chain joins TRBV30 to TRBJ1-3; weak D call: TRBD1 (5 bases). Trimming cost V 0 bases and J 1 base, with 10 bases left between them. Germline CDR1 reads GTSNPN; CDR2 reads SVGIG (reference sequence). This CDR3 has 15 amino acids. The DNA of the CDR3 is TGTGCCTGGAGTGTCGGGGGGGGTTCTGGAAACACCATATATTTT. It translates to CAWSVGGGSGNTIYF.

The genes are TRBV30 and TRBJ2-7; no clear D. Germline CDR1 reads GTSNPN; CDR2 reads SVGIG (reference sequence). The CDR3 is 14 residues long. V was pared by 6 bases and J by 0 bases, with 15 bases between. The CDR3 DNA is TGTGCCTGTCAAGCACCTCCTAGCTCCTACGAGCAGTACTTC. Translation gives CACQAPPSSYEQYF.

This chain links TRBV28 with TRBJ2-1; 10 nucleotides agree with TRBD1. Looked up from germline, CDR1 is MDHEN and CDR2 is SYDVKM. This CDR3 contains 15 residues. J gave up 4 bases and V 4 bases, and 4 bases lay outside the gene matches. The CDR3 loop is CASSWGQGLYNEQFF. The CDR3 DNA reads as TGTGCCAGCAGTTGGGGACAGGGGTTGTACAATGAGCAGTTCTTC.

The V gene is TRBV4-1, the J gene TRBJ2-1, with TRBD2 matching over 13 bases. V shed 4 bases, J shed 7 bases, and the junction held 4 bases outside the gene matches. The CDR3 has 15 amino acids. In germline, CDR1 is MGHRA, CDR2 YSYEKL. CDR3 nucleotides: TGCGCCAGCAGCCCGACTAGCGGGGGGCCAAATGAGCAGTTCTTC. It is translated as CASSPTSGGPNEQFF.

The V and J genes are TRBV11-2 and TRBJ1-2; 7 bases agree with TRBD1. The CDR3 length is 17 residues. V lost 3 bases and J lost 3; bases outside the gene matches: 13. The V gene's germline CDR1 is SGHAT and CDR2 FQNNGV. The CDR3 coding sequence is TGTGCCAGCAGCTTGAGTGTCAGGGGGAGGTTTTACTATGGCTACACCTTC. Protein product: CASSLSVRGRFYYGYTF.